This T cell receptor (beta chain) was sequenced during a study of sequential checkpoint blockade in melanoma. Study in general: Each arm's sequence ended with maintenance nivolumab.

Here immunoSEQ multiplex PCR was the method, and the copy in TCRdb shows in-frame clones only, minus some. The data hold 3,000 or so clones, with 18% observed a single time. Germline V gene data show CDR1 as LGHNT and CDR2 as FRNRAP. This CDR3 is built from 14 residues. Overall study results and limits: In arm A, pretreatment tumor clonality was associated with response.

Regarding treatment: randomized to nivolumab then ipilimumab (arm A) or the reverse (arm B). This clone is labeled medium-sized. As yet, its antigen is unknown. The source is a human donor with melanoma. The sequenced sample was tumor tissue (inferred from file names), obtained from a patient given nivolumab and ipilimumab in sequence. V and J are TRBV12-5 and TRBJ2-1; possibly TRBD2 for D (5 bases). In DNA form, the CDR3 reads TGTGCCAGTCTGACTGGGAGTAGCCATTATGAGCAGTTCTTC. It specifies CASLTGSSHYEQFF.